The rows below give T cell receptor beta chains drawn from one sample of a study of control samples from healthy donors and cancer patients. Assay used: immunoSEQ multiplex PCR; TCRdb lists only in-frame clones, some missing. This sample has 150,000 or so clones; 85% to 95% occur once, and the top ten carry approximately 5.5%. Sequenced material: blood. These receptor sequences come from a man aged 40-50 years in good health. CDR3s include the opening cysteine and the closing phenylalanine or tryptophan. D genes are given only for firm matches. Only some rows state a clone size, as once, few, many or a class for expanded clones.

TRBJ1-1	few	-	TRBV7-8	CASSLGPRVRTEAFF	TGTGCCAGCAGCTTAGGTCCCAGGGTAAGGACTGAAGCTTTCTTT
TRBJ1-1	-	-	TRBV18	CASSLVPTGGTLNSNTEAFF	TGTGCCAGCTCACTAGTACCGACAGGCGGGACACTCAATTCGAACACTGAAGCTTTCTTT
TRBJ2-2	-	-	TRBV6-4	CASSDSPGTGELFF	TGTGCCAGCAGTGACTCTCCCGGCACCGGGGAGCTGTTTTTT
TRBJ1-1	-	-	TRBV3-1/TRBV3-2	CASSQDRVMNTEAFF	TGTGCCAGCAGCCAAGACAGGGTGATGAACACTGAAGCTTTCTTT
TRBJ2-5	-	-	TRBV7-2	CASSWRTTQETQYF	TGTGCCAGCAGCTGGCGGACTACCCAAGAGACCCAGTACTTC
TRBJ1-1	few	TRBD1	TRBV28	CASRKDRKNTEAFF	TGTGCCAGCCGCAAGGACAGGAAGAACACTGAAGCTTTCTTT
TRBJ2-7	-	-	TRBV6-6	CASSLRGYEQYF	TGTGCCAGCAGCCTCAGGGGCTACGAGCAGTACTTC
TRBJ1-1	-	TRBD1	TRBV7-2	CASSSPPGTGHTEAFF	TGTGCCAGCAGCTCACCACCCGGGACAGGGCACACTGAAGCTTTCTTT
TRBJ1-4	-	-	TRBV10-3	CAISLRDGEKLFF	TGTGCCATCAGCCTCCGGGACGGTGAAAAACTGTTTTTT
TRBJ2-7	-	-	TRBV18	CASSSLGEQYF	TGTGCCAGCTCATCCTTGGGGGAGCAGTACTTC
TRBJ2-7	few	-	TRBV7-9	CASSLGDYEQYF	TGTGCCAGCAGCTTAGGGGACTACGAGCAGTACTTC
TRBJ1-1	-	-	TRBV19	CALNPTHRDKAEAFF	TGTGCCCTCAACCCCACGCACAGGGATAAGGCTGAAGCTTTCTTT
TRBJ1-1	-	-	TRBV7-2	CASSRKRDGYTEAFF	TGTGCCAGCAGCAGAAAGAGGGACGGATACACTGAAGCTTTCTTT
TRBJ1-2	-	TRBD1	TRBV4-1	CASSQTPGTDYGYTF	TGCGCCAGCAGCCAAACCCCCGGGACAGACTATGGCTACACCTTC
TRBJ1-2	-	TRBD1	TRBV19	CASSIGQGAGYTF	TGTGCCAGTAGTATAGGACAGGGCGCAGGCTACACCTTC
TRBJ1-1	-	-	TRBV14	CASSRLVNTEAFF	TGTGCCAGCAGCCGGCTGGTCAACACTGAAGCTTTCTTT
TRBJ1-3	-	-	TRBV12-3/TRBV12-4	CASSVDSGNTIYF	TGTGCCAGCAGTGTAGACTCTGGAAACACCATATATTTT
TRBJ1-2	-	-	TRBV11-2	CASSPTPGIYGYTF	TGTGCCAGCAGCCCCACCCCAGGGATCTATGGCTACACCTTC
TRBJ1-1	-	-	TRBV7-9	CASSLMGVNTEAFF	TGTGCCAGCAGCTTAATGGGCGTGAACACTGAAGCTTTCTTT
TRBJ2-1	-	TRBD2	TRBV7-3	CASSHRGGGSYNEQFF	TGTGCCAGCAGCCATCGCGGGGGGGGCTCCTACAATGAGCAGTTCTTC
TRBJ2-7	-	-	TRBV7-8	CASSLSGVAYEQYF	TGTGCCAGCAGCTTATCCGGGGTTGCCTACGAGCAGTACTTC
TRBJ1-4	once	-	TRBV19	CATAPPRREKLFF	TGTGCCACCGCCCCTCCAAGGAGGGAAAAACTGTTTTTT
TRBJ2-7	-	-	TRBV9	CASSVGRGYHEQYF	TGTGCCAGCAGCGTAGGAAGAGGGTACCACGAGCAGTACTTC
TRBJ2-1	-	TRBD2	TRBV19	CASAKGLAGEVSYNEQFF	TGTGCCAGTGCAAAAGGCCTAGCGGGGGAGGTCTCCTACAATGAGCAGTTCTTC
TRBJ1-3	-	-	TRBV5-1	CASSLAPQPGNTIYF	TGCGCCAGCAGCTTGGCCCCCCAGCCTGGAAACACCATATATTTT
TRBJ2-7	-	TRBD1	TRBV4-1	CASSHSDRGGEQYF	TGCGCCAGCAGCCATTCGGACAGGGGGGGGGAGCAGTACTTC
TRBJ1-1	-	-	TRBV5-1	CASSLGVGGTEAFF	TGCGCCAGCAGCTTGGGAGTCGGTGGGACTGAAGCTTTCTTT
TRBJ2-2	once	-	TRBV6-5	CASRTGNTGELFF	TGTGCCAGCAGGACAGGGAACACCGGGGAGCTGTTTTTT
TRBJ2-1	-	-	TRBV6-5	CASTPRGAYNEQFF	TGTGCCAGCACCCCCCGGGGCGCCTACAATGAGCAGTTCTTC
TRBJ1-2	-	-	TRBV6-2/TRBV6-3	CASSWGYGYTF	TGTGCCAGCAGTTGGGGGTATGGCTACACCTTC
TRBJ1-3	-	-	TRBV7-2	CASSVDGRSGNTIYF	TGTGCCAGCAGCGTTGACGGCCGCTCTGGAAACACCATATATTTT